This TCR beta chain was captured in a study of radiotherapy plus CTLA-4 blockade in lung cancer. Across the study: Disease control reached 31%, with objective responses in approximately 17%.

Concerning this clone itself: The antigen is unknown.

Assay used: immunoSEQ multiplex PCR; TCRdb lists only in-frame clones, some missing. In the table there are roughly 50,000 clones, about four fifths of which are singletons. Findings and limits, study-wide: Early blood T cell clone dynamics, with interferon-beta, were reported to best predict response. After treatment with radiotherapy plus ipilimumab, TCR clones that came from the tumor expanded in blood.

CTLA-4 blockade with ipilimumab, together with focal radiation, was given to patients with chemo-refractory metastatic non-small-cell lung cancer. The CDR3 runs 14 residues. CDR1 and CDR2 from the germline V gene are SGHTA and FQGNSA. The trim removed 5 bases at V and 9 bases at J, leaving 10 bases unmatched. This TCR was recovered from a human donor with non-small cell lung cancer whose response to radiotherapy plus ipilimumab could not be evaluated. The chain joins TRBV7-2 to TRBJ2-1; TRBD2 aligns across 7 bases. The source material was peripheral blood, sampled from a patient treated with radiotherapy plus ipilimumab. CDR3 nucleotides: TGTGCCAGCAGCCCCGGGGCTACTAGCGTTGAGCAGTTCTTC. Protein sequence: CASSPGATSVEQFF.